This T cell receptor (beta chain) was identified during a study of T cell responses to AZD1222 COVID-19 vaccine (dated by TCRdb to the early 2020s). Study-level background: AZD1222 recipients whose second dose came at about 4 weeks and those whose second dose came at about 12 weeks were combined into one group, since spike-specific TCR depth and breadth did not differ between the two schedules. TCR sequencing covered fewer than 250 trial participants: about 210 given two doses of AZD1222 and around 25 given two doses of MenACWY control vaccine. Trial participants were enrolled into age subgroups of 18-55, 56-69 and 70-plus years, which contained approximately 150, 28 and 58 TCR-sequenced participants, respectively. Overall study outcomes, separate from this receptor: Most participants were white British and females outnumbered males, and the authors suggested that clonal diversity may have been underestimated. A significant rise in spike-specific TCR breadth and depth was observed after two AZD1222 doses relative to day 0 and relative to MenACWY recipients. No day 14 peak-response samples were available, so repertoires were characterized only after the peak T cell response. CD4 TCRs associated with the vaccine covered the entire spike protein, and the dominant responses were in regions 160-218 and 743-854. In the small 56-69-year group, the increase in depth fell short of significance, most likely because of low power. Conclusions about previously exposed vaccinees are limited, since just five to seven AZD1222 recipients were seropositive for SARS-CoV-2 at baseline. Reportedly, close to half of the unique spike-specific TCRs recognized epitopes lying outside the regions that are mutated in the B.1.351 and B.1.1.7 variants.

The V end gives up 9 bases and the J end 5 bases, leaving 18 bases in the junction not matched to a gene. CDR1 and CDR2, looked up from the germline V gene, are KGHDR and SFDVKD. The CDR3, from cysteine to phenylalanine, totals 17 residues. The only DNA kept is the CDR3, 51 bases in frame from the first base. The CDR3 regions of human TCRbeta chains were analyzed by immunosequencing. Regarding the original processing steps: Repertoire TCRs were matched against a reference library of SARS-CoV-2-specific TCRs generated with the MIRA antigen-specificity platform. Breadth meant the fraction of unique TCRs that were SARS-CoV-2-associated, whereas depth meant the fraction of total T cells that were SARS-CoV-2-associated. Using the MIRA data, each spike-specific TCR was mapped to the spike region that the TCR reacts to and placed in a CD4 or CD8 class. Log10-transformed breadth and depth values were compared by one-way ANOVA with Sidak's multiple comparisons tests. Held by TCRdb, this immuneACCESS table contains in-frame sequences only and omits some clones. Under half of the omission traces to an unresolved V gene where checked; the cause of the rest is unknown. D and trimming come from the DNA, and the V and J calls and clone size come from that table. For this sample the table gives about 92,000 clones, of which around 90% were detected only once. The biggest ten clones account for about 28% of the sample.

The time point label on this specimen signifies: baseline before first vaccination. The vaccinee samples were drawn from two UK trials, COV001 and COV002, one of which was a single-blind randomized controlled phase 2/3 trial testing AZD1222 (ChAdOx1 nCoV-19) in healthy adults. Trial participant PBMC samples were collected at day 0 and day 28 after the second dose for TCRbeta chain sequencing. A remark on this clone: Which antigen it targets is not known. The input lacks base qualities; no much larger clone sits a single base away.

The rearrangement joined TRBV24-1 to TRBJ2-7, with 10 junctional bases fitting TRBD1. The TCR comes from an adult in good health. The sequencing here drew on peripheral blood, taken on day 0 of AZD1222 vaccination. The CDR3 loop reads CATGPREGTGDINEQYF. The DNA is as follows: TGTGCCACCGGGCCCCGTGAAGGGACAGGGGATATCAACGAGCAGTACTTC.